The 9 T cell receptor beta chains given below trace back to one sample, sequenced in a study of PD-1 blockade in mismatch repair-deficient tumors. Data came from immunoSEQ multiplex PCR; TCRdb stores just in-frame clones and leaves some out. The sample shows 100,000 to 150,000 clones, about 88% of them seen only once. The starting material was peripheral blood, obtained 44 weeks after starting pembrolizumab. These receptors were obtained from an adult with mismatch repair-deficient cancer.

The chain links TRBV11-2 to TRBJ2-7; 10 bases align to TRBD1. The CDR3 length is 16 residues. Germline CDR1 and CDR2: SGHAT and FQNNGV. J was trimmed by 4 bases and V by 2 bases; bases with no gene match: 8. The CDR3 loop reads CASSLSAPGQGYEQYF. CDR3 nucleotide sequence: TGTGCCAGCAGCTTATCCGCTCCGGGACAGGGGTACGAGCAGTACTTC.

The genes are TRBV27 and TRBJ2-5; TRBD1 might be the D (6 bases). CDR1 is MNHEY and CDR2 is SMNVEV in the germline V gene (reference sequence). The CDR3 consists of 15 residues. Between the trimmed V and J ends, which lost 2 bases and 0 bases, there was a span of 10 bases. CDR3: CASSLTDRHQETQYF. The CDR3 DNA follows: TGTGCCAGCAGTTTAACGGACAGACACCAAGAGACCCAGTACTTC.

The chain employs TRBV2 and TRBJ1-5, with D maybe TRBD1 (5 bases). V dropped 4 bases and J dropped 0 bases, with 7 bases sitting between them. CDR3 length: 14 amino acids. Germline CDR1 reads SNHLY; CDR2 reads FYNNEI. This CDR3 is CASSVQVSNQPQHF. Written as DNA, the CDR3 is TGTGCCAGCAGTGTACAGGTTAGCAATCAGCCCCAGCATTTT.

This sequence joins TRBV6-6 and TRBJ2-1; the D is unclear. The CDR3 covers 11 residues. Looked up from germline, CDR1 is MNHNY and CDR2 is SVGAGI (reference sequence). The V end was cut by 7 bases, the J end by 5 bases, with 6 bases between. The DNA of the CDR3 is TGTGCCAGCACCAGCAACAATGAGCAGTTCTTC. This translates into CASTSNNEQFF.

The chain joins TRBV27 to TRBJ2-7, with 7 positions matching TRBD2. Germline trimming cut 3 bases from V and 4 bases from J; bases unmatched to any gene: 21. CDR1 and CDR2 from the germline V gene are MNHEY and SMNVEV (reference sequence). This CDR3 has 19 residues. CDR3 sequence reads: CASSLRVSVSGRIRYEQYF. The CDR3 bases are TGTGCCAGCAGTTTGAGGGTCTCGGTCTCCGGGAGGATCCGGTACGAGCAGTACTTC.

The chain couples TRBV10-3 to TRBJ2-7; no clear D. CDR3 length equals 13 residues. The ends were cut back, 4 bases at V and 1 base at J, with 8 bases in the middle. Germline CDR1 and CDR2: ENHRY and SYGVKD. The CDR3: CAISGQESYEQYF. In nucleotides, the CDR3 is TGTGCCATCAGTGGGCAGGAATCCTACGAGCAGTACTTC.

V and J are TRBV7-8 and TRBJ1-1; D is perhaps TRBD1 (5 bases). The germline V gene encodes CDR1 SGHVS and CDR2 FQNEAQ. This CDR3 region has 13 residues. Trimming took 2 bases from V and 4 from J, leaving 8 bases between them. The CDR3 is CASSLRGVTEAFF. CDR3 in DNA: TGTGCCAGCAGCTTAAGAGGGGTCACTGAAGCTTTCTTT.

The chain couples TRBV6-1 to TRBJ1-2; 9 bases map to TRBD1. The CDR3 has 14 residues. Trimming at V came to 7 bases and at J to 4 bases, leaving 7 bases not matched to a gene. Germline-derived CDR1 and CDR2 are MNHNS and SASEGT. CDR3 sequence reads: CASNLIQGAYGYTF. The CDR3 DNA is TGTGCCAGCAACCTGATACAGGGGGCCTATGGCTACACCTTC.

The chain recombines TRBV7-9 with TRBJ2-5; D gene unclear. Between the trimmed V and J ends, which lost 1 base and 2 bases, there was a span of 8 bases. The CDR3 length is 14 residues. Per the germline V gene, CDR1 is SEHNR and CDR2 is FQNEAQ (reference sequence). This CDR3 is CASSLDIRQETQYF. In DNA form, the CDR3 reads TGTGCCAGCAGCTTAGATATCAGACAAGAGACCCAGTACTTC.